There are a few counts of the clone carrying this T cell receptor beta chain. V was pared by 3 bases and J by 1 base, with 9 bases between. The CDR3 totals 14 residues. Individual cDNA molecules had unique molecular identifiers attached to them by the library. TCRdb processed the RACE reads anew with MiXCR; each CDR3 protein has one entry. The sample consists of about 130,000 distinct CDR3 sequences, roughly 9.5% of them appearing once. This sample stems from a study of human T cells and chemical hapten exposure. About the study: How much TCR each sample yielded varied, mostly because pooled library volumes differed slightly.

Time point of the sample: healthy volunteer bleed at 2 weeks. Blood, whole and unfractionated, served as the source for total RNA extraction. The clonotype was recovered from a male donor in good health. Some clones in this sample may be carry-over from other donors' samples. V gene TRBV12-3 or TRBV12-4 combines with J gene TRBJ1-2; D is perhaps TRBD1 (5 bases). Sequencing was done on a sample of whole blood. The CDR3 protein is CASSFGRDNYGYTF. CDR3 sequence (DNA): TGTGCCAGCAGTTTCGGCAGGGATAACTATGGCTACACCTTC.